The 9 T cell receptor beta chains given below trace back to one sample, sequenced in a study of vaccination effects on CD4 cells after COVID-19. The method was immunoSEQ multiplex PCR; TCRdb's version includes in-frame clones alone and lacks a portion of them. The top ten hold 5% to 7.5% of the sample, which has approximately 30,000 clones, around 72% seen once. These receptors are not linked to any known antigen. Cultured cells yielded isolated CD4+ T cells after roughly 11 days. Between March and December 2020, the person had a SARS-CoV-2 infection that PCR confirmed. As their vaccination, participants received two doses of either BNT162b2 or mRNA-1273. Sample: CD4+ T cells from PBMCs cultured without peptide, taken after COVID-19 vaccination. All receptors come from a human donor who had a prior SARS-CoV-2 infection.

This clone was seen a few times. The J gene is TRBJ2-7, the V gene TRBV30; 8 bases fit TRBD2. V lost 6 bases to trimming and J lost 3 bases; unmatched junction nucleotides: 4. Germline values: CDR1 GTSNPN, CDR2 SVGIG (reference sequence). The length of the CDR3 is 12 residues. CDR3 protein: CACLAGLYEQYF. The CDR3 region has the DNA TGTGCCTGCTTAGCGGGGCTCTACGAGCAGTACTTC.

DNA for the CDR3: TGCGCCAGCAGGGACCCCCATTACAATGAGCAGTTCTTC. Protein: CASRDPHYNEQFF. The chain recombines TRBV5-1 with TRBJ2-1, with D unresolved. The CDR3 has 13 amino acids. With 5 bases removed from V and 4 bases from J, the gap between germline ends came to 10 bases. Germline V gene data show CDR1 as SGHRS and CDR2 as YFSETQ.

CDR3 residues: CASSLSGNSYEQYF. CDR3 in DNA: TGTGCCAGCAGCTTATCCGGGAACTCCTACGAGCAGTACTTC. The chain links TRBV7-2 to TRBJ2-7, with TRBD2 as a possible D gene (5 bases). CDR1 and CDR2 (germline): SGHTA, FQGNSA. This CDR3 is built from 14 residues. V shed 2 bases and J shed 0 bases, with 8 bases lying between them.

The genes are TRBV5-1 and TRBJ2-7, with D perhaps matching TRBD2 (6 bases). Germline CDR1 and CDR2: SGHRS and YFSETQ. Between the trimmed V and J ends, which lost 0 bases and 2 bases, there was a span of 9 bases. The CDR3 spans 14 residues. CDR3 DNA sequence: TGCGCCAGCAGCTTGGCGGGGGACGCCTACGAGCAGTACTTC. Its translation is CASSLAGDAYEQYF.

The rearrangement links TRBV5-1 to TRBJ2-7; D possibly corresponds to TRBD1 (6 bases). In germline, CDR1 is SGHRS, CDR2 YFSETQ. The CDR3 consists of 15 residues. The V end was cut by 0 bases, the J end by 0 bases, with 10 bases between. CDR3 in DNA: TGCGCCAGCAGCTTGGGGACAGACCTCTCCTACGAGCAGTACTTC. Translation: CASSLGTDLSYEQYF. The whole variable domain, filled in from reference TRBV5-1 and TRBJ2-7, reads KAGVTQTPRYLIKTRGQQVTLSCSPISGHRSVSWYQQTPGQGLQFLFEYFSETQRNKGNFPGRFSGRQFSNSRSEMNVSTLELGDSALYLCASSLGTDLSYEQYFGPGTRLTVT.

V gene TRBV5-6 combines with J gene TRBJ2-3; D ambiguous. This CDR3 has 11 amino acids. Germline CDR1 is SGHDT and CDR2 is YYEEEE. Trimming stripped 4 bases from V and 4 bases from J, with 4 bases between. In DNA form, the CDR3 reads TGTGCCAGCAGCCGCTCAGATACGCAGTATTTT. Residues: CASSRSDTQYF. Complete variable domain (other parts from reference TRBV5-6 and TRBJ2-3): DAGVTQSPTHLIKTRGQQVTLRCSPKSGHDTVSWYQQALGQGPQFIFQYYEEEERQRGNFPDRFSGHQFPNYSSELNVNALLLGDSALYLCASSRSDTQYFGPGTRLTVL.

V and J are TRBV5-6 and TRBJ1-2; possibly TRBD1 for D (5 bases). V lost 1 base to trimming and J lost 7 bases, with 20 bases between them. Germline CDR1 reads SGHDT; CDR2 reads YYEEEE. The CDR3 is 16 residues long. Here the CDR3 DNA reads TGTGCCAGCAGCTTGAATAACCCAGGGCCCGTGGGTGGCTACACCTTC. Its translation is CASSLNNPGPVGGYTF.

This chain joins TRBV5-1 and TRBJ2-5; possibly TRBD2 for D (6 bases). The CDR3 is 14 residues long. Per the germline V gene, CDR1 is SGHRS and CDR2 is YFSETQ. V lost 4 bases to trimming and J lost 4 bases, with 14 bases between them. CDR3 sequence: CASSPPGRGETQYF. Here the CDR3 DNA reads TGCGCCAGCAGCCCCCCAGGGCGGGGAGAGACCCAGTACTTC. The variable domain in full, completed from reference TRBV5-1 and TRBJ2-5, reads KAGVTQTPRYLIKTRGQQVTLSCSPISGHRSVSWYQQTPGQGLQFLFEYFSETQRNKGNFPGRFSGRQFSNSRSEMNVSTLELGDSALYLCASSPPGRGETQYFGPGTRLLVL.

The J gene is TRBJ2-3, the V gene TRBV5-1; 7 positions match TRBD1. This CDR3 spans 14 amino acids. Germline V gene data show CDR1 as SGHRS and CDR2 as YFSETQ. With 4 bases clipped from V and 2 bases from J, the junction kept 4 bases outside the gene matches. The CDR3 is CASSLGTATDTQYF. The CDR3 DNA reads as TGCGCCAGCAGCCTTGGGACAGCCACAGATACGCAGTATTTT.